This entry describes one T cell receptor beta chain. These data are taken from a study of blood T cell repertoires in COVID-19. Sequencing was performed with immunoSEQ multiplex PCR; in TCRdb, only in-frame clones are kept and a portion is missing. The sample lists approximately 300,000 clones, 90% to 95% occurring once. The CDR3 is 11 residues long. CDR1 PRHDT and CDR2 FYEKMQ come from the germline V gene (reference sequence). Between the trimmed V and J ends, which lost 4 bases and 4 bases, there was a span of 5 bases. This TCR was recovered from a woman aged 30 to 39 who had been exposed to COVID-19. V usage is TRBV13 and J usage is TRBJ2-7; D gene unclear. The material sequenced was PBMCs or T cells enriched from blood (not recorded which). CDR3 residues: CASSSSYEQYF. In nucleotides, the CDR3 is TGTGCCAGCAGCTCCAGTTACGAGCAGTACTTC.